The entry below gives a single TCR beta chain sequence along with its context. The specificity of this receptor is unknown. There are no base qualities to consult, and no much larger clone falls within one base. This sample is drawn from a study of shared clonotypes between healthy human individuals (TCRdb year 2020). The study in broad terms: The cohort included three men and a couple of women between 18 and 49 years of age. Per donor, three plates each were used for CD4 naive and CD4 memory, two for CD8 naive, and one for CD8 memory. To estimate repertoire size and how much clonotypes are shared between individuals, the study performed deep sequencing of blood TCR repertoires from roughly five healthy adults. Libraries were prepared and TCR repertoires were sequenced by different laboratories using diverse techniques, in order to increase sequencing depth and limit assay-specific biases. Per donor, leukapheresis produced somewhere between about 0.8 and 9 billion PBMCs. General study outcomes and caveats: Roughly 5.2% of naive CD4, 3% to 4% of naive CD8, around 2.3% of memory CD4, and less than 0.45% of memory CD8 clonotypes were shared across a few donors. Naive subsets generally had larger estimated clonotype richness than memory subsets did. Clonotypes shared by all four sorted-subset donors showed higher generation probabilities than non-shared clonotypes. Pairwise subsampling led to the expectation that sequencing depth would affect the degree of clonotype sharing among donors. Even with the large sequencing depth, rarefaction of the sorted-subset datasets indicated that sequencing was incomplete. Sampling was restricted to blood, and TCR repertoires in tissue are likely to differ from TCR repertoires in blood. The genetic and exposure-history diversity represented was limited by the small number of donors.

After removal of 5 bases from V and 6 bases from J, the junction retains 5 bases not matched to a gene. The germline V gene (reference sequence) sets CDR1 to LNHDA and CDR2 to SQIVND. From the cysteine through the phenylalanine, the CDR3 covers 14 amino acids. The only DNA kept is the CDR3, 42 bases in frame from the first base. Using the deep immunoSEQ assay, multiplex PCR amplified TCR CDR3 regions from genomic DNA. Extracted genomic DNA from each cell subset was distributed evenly across all wells of several immunoSEQ 96-well plates, and each plate was treated as a replicate. For sorted subsets, 150 to 200 ng genomic DNA, equal to 30,000 to 35,000 T cell genomes, was loaded into each replicate PCR. Purified libraries were quantified with a Qubit 3.0 fluorometer, sized on a Bioanalyzer 2100, and re-quantified with the KAPA Library Quantification kit. Every immunoSEQ 96-well plate was sequenced on a dedicated single-read 150-cycle Illumina NextSeq 550 flow cell. The source study handled its data this way. The immunoSEQ output contained only junctional sequences without quality scores, so filtering could not match that applied to full-length reads. Sequences were annotated with PyIR, a Python wrapper for IgBLAST v1.9, using IMGT germline references to assign V/J genes and CDR3. Reads with weak V/J assignments (E-value above 1e-6), missing CDR3, stop codons, out-of-frame junctions, or ambiguous translated residues were removed. V3J clonotypes were defined by identical inferred V gene, J gene, and CDR3 amino acid sequence. Percentage overlap between repertoires was calculated by dividing the number of shared unique clonotypes by the size of the smaller repertoire. Three approaches were used to assess repertoire richness: RTK rarefaction, the Chao1 estimator, and Recon v2.1 estimates of unobserved clonotypes. OLGA was used to compute generation probabilities for all TCRbeta clonotypes that the gDNA method yielded from a handful of donors. In TCRdb, the immuneACCESS table is reduced to in-frame sequences with V and J assigned. These tables do not hold every clone; where another copy was compared, an unresolved V gene accounts for under half, and the others remain unexplained. That table supplies the V and J calls and clone size; D and trimming were determined from the DNA. A total of about 520,000 clones appear in this sample, about 96% of them only once. Approximately 0.06% of the sample is held by the ten biggest clonotypes.

The donors were healthy, HIV-negative adults with no recently reported acute infections or vaccinations. All donors were Caucasian adults living in Nashville, Tennessee, USA. CD4+ T cells were enriched through magnetic negative selection, after which naive cells were positively selected on CD45RA and the remaining negative fraction served as the memory subset. Blood was collected by leukapheresis, and PBMCs were isolated by Ficoll-Histopaque density gradient centrifugation and then cryopreserved in liquid nitrogen vapor phase. Analytical flow cytometry was used to check the purity and quantity of each magnetically sorted T cell population. Each sorted fraction had its genomic DNA isolated and then quantified by UV absorbance on a Nanodrop 2000c.

The sample was naive CD4+ T cells sorted from blood. Per the publication, the cell subset or site label means: CD45RA+ positively selected. The chain was built from TRBV19 and TRBJ2-7; 12 middle bases align to TRBD1. The receptor comes from a woman in her thirties in good health. For the CDR3, the sequence is CASSAGTGGSEQYF. The DNA is TGTGCCAGTAGTGCCGGGACAGGGGGCAGCGAGCAGTACTTC.